The clone carrying this TCR beta chain was detected only a few times. In the authors' workflow: Amplified reference gene primers provided the basis for estimating nucleated cell counts. Assay used: immunoSEQ multiplex PCR; TCRdb lists only in-frame clones, some missing. That table is the source of V, J and clone size, and D and trimming were worked out from the DNA. The sample records about 200,000 clones, 80% being singletons. This record belongs to a study of blood T cell repertoires in COVID-19. Study summary: COVID-19 samples, acute and convalescent, were from the United States, Italy and Spain.

The CDR3 consists of 16 residues. Germline loops: CDR1 SGHVS, CDR2 FNYEAQ. Trimming at V came to 3 bases and at J to 4 bases, leaving 8 bases not matched to a gene. The sequence derives from a human donor in a cohort sampled during active COVID-19. The V and J genes are TRBV7-6 and TRBJ2-2, with 7 bases lining up with TRBD2. Material: peripheral blood. CDR3 residues: CASSFIPGLTTGELFF. DNA of the CDR3: TGTGCCAGCAGCTTTATACCGGGACTAACCACCGGGGAGCTGTTTTTT. Drawing the rest from reference TRBV7-6 and TRBJ2-2, the complete variable domain is GAGVSQSPRYKVTKRGQDVALRCDPISGHVSLYWYRQALGQGPEFLTYFNYEAQQDKSGLPNDRFSAERPEGSISTLTIQRTEQRDSAMYRCASSFIPGLTTGELFFGEGSRLTVL.